This T cell receptor (beta chain) was documented in a study of cytomegalovirus exposure and HLA in healthy donors (dated by TCRdb to between 2016 and 2019). Context from the whole study: An earlier analysis of approximately 640 of the donors reported about 250 Gb of sequence data and some 100 million unique TCR beta sequences from roughly 200 million T cells. Around 300 gigabases of sequencing data and tens of millions of unique TCR sequences were included in an early release covering around 650 HLA-typed donors. Of the roughly 400 genotyped donors, 65% to 90% were placed in the genetic ancestry cluster associated with self-reported Caucasian donors. The aim of the study was to test whether cataloging public T cell receptors could identify signatures of past pathogen exposure. The study used immunosequencing to profile the T cell repertoires of under 700 subjects and linked those repertoires to cytomegalovirus serostatus. A separate validation cohort of about 110 different subjects was used in addition to the roughly 670-subject first cohort. To predict cytomegalovirus infection status, the study brought together high-throughput TCR immunosequencing, statistical association of individual TCRs with disease status, and machine learning. In a later analysis, previously published TCR beta repertoires from 600 to 850 donors were re-analyzed and high-resolution HLA genotyping was added so that TCR occurrence patterns could be studied. The later analysis used no new phenotypic data to find candidate immune exposures, relying instead on TCR beta sequences and their occurrence across donors. To decide whether each TCR beta V gene segment behaved as functional or pseudogenic, an earlier analysis of 587 of the donors relied on high-throughput TCR beta sequencing. Donor age, sex, ethnicity and CMV serostatus were compiled together with the repertoire data. Genome-wide SNP genotypes for about 55% of the roughly 670 donors were used in a later genetic analysis, which treated that subset as a discovery cohort. All discovery cohort repertoires had been generated using a single sequencing platform. Both class I and class II loci were covered by HLA typing, at four-digit resolution. Typing coverage varied by locus: roughly 629-640 donors for A, B, C, DRB1 and DQB1; under 550 for DQA1; nearly 610 for DPA1; under 490 for DPB1. Roughly 5 DR-DQ haplotypes were handled as single units for association and clustering, since linkage in the cohort was strong. Among 300 to 450 genotyped donors of the cohort, an average of roughly 240,000 unique TCR beta nucleotide sequences were sequenced per donor, roughly 18% of them non-productive.

Unmatched junction bases come to 3, with V trimmed by 4 bases and J by 7 bases. Looking up the germline V gene yields CDR1 SNHLY and CDR2 FYNNEI. From the cysteine through the phenylalanine, the CDR3 covers 13 amino acids. Of the read, only the CDR3 DNA is kept; its 39 bases are in frame from base 1. As regards this clone: It has no known antigen specificity. Per-base quality was not reported, and no clone a single base away is much larger than it.

The cohort comprised under 700 healthy bone marrow donors. All cohort members were sampled while nominally healthy, although unrecorded immune exposures were likely present. The donor was CMV seronegative and was included in the group of several hundred seronegative cohort members. A peripheral blood sample was provided by each donor, and peripheral blood mononuclear cells were used for TCR beta sequencing. Genomic DNA extraction from the blood cell samples was performed with the Qiagen DNeasy Blood Extraction Kit. The research as a whole found: Roughly uniform sequencing depth across donors was assumed in presence/absence analyses, although this assumption may not hold. A group of highly shared sequence variants was considered likely to be a technical artifact of the sequencing pipeline. Immune exposure information for the cohort was limited to CMV serostatus. A further reported finding was that TCR beta sequences accurately predicted the HLA-A and HLA-B alleles for most subjects in the first cohort. In an earlier analysis of approximately 590 of the donors, most TCR beta V segments appeared in productive rearrangements about 87% or about 30% of the time, broadly matching IMGT annotations. In a later analysis, TCR association rates were found to vary across HLA loci, with the most associated TCRs seen for DRB1 alleles and the fewest for HLA-C alleles. A total of 150 to 200 TCR beta chains were listed by the study as associated with cytomegalovirus. The authors suggested that the approach could potentially be extended to other disease states and immunological phenotypes. The classifier was reported to diagnose cytomegalovirus status with high specificity and sensitivity in both the original and validation cohorts. Because some donors lacked HLA typing at each locus, the association tests relied only on the typed subset. The 87-base-pair reads could not distinguish some IMGT-functional V segments, including TRBV6-2 and TRBV6-3, so those segments were excluded. Assigning TCR associations to individual alleles was difficult when HLA alleles, especially DR and DQ, strongly co-occurred. Linkage disequilibrium might explain the correlated functional status among segregating V segments, but an unknown experimental factor could not be ruled out. An association between a missense DCLRE1C variant and V-gene and J-gene trimming of TCR beta chains was found in a later genetic analysis and replicated in an independent cohort. A later genetic analysis reported fewer N-insertions in productive TCRs among donors in an Asian-associated ancestry cluster than the roughly 620-donor mean. In a later analysis, several top co-occurrence clusters were reported to appear linked to parvovirus B19, influenza, CMV and Epstein-Barr virus. Most TCR sequences were observed very rarely across donors, whereas some public TCRs were present in many individuals. Because counts were too low, about 17 rarely observed V segments, including chromosome 9 orphons, were excluded from the earlier analysis of several hundred of the donors. In vitro tests confirmed that three of the cytomegalovirus-associated TCR beta chains recognize cytomegalovirus antigens. Compared with equally common non-associated chains, HLA-associated TCR beta chains in a later analysis were more clonally expanded and had lower generation probabilities. The cohort was sequenced for TCR beta chains only, and without alpha or paired-chain data the features that could be detected were limited. In a later analysis, most CMV-associated TCR beta chains were found to appear HLA-restricted, with HLA associations seemingly driven largely by CMV exposure. At a false discovery rate of 0.05, a later analysis linked around 17,000 TCR beta sequences to specific HLA alleles.

The receptor library was made with the immunoSEQ multiplex PCR assay. A mixture of 60 forward primers for TCR Vbeta segments and 13 reverse primers for TCR Jbeta segments was used in the multiplex PCR. The CDR3 region of rearranged TCR beta genes was amplified from genomic DNA by a multiplex PCR assay. The amplified TCR beta libraries were sequenced on the Illumina HiSeq System as 87-base-pair reads. In the original analysis: In a later analysis, 70 million to 95 million unique TCR beta chains were counted across the roughly 610 repertoires, and roughly 11 million of these chains were shared by at least two donors. To remove PCR and sequencing errors, raw reads were error-corrected and collapsed into unique sequences using a nearest-neighbor algorithm that merged closely related sequences. V, D and J gene segments were assigned by aligning CDR3 sequences to IMGT reference sequences. For a sequence to be retained, at least a six-nucleotide match to both a V gene segment and a J gene segment was required. Rearrangements were classified as productive when the CDR3 lacked stop codons and remained in frame with V and J, and all other rearrangements were classified as non-productive. CDR3 was defined by IMGT convention, running from the second conserved V-encoded cysteine to the conserved J-encoded phenylalanine. The earlier analysis of 550 to 650 of the donors excluded any sequence lacking an unambiguous match to a single V gene segment. In an earlier analysis of about 590 of the donors, a V segment was called functional when productive rearrangements were above 56.7%, and segregating when the standard deviation between donors exceeded 5%. A statistical classification framework was built to diagnose cytomegalovirus status from the catalog of TCR beta chain sequences. V and J gene assignment, in a later analysis, came from comparing TCR nucleotide sequences with IMGT/GENE-DB human TR gene sequences. A later analysis assigned CDR3 sequences and most-parsimonious VDJ recombination scenarios with the TCRdist pipeline. A later analysis defined each TCR beta chain by its CDR3 amino acid sequence plus V-gene family, and excluded reads lacking a unique V-gene family. A later analysis removed 600 or so highly shared, low-generation-probability nucleotide sequences to deal with suspected cross-contamination and a sequencing artifact. In a later analysis, a clonal expansion index for each public chain was calculated from normalized within-repertoire ranks of inferred template counts. In a later analysis, generation probabilities were computed with a VDJ recombination model fitted to out-of-frame rearrangements, and the resulting probabilities were checked against IGoR. A later analysis scored TCR-TCR, TCR-HLA and TCR-CMV co-occurrence with hypergeometric tests, applying a repertoire-size bias correction to TCR pairs. In a later analysis, false discovery rates were estimated by permuting HLA or CMV assignments 20 times. In a later analysis, co-occurring TCRs were grouped using DBSCAN, with TCRdist sequence similarity added in when clustering inside HLA-allele-positive subsets. Repertoires with fewer than 30,000 or more than 120,000 public chains were left out of co-occurrence clustering, as were five repertoires with anomalous nucleotide sharing. Held by TCRdb, this immuneACCESS table contains in-frame sequences only and omits some clones. Under half of the omission traces to an unresolved V gene where checked; the cause of the rest is unknown. Clone size and the V and J calls come from that table; the DNA yielded D and trimming. In all, the sample holds roughly 100,000 clones, and around 79% of those were seen once. Together, the top ten hold roughly 3.7% of the sample.

The chain joins TRBV2 to TRBJ2-5; 10 central bases correspond to TRBD1. Source material: PBMCs. The sequence derives from a man between 60 and 70 years old in good health and CMV-seronegative. The CDR3 sequence is CASSGGQGRTQYF. DNA sequence: TGTGCCAGCAGTGGGGGACAGGGGAGGACCCAGTACTTC.